These T cell receptor beta chains were read from a single sample in a study of T cell responses to AZD1222 COVID-19 vaccine. Clones were read by immunoSEQ multiplex PCR, and TCRdb kept only the in-frame ones, dropping some. The data show 96,000 or so clones, 90% seen once. Sequencing used peripheral blood, obtained on day 0 of AZD1222 vaccination. The receptors originated from an adult in good health. Each CDR3 is given with its conserved first and last residue. Each record gives: clone size, J gene, CDR3 length, D gene, V gene, CDR3 protein, CDR3 DNA. The D gene is left open where the match is weak. The size of a clone is reported for some rows only, either as once, few or many, or as a class for expanded clones.

clone_size: -; j_call: TRBJ2-7; cdr3_length: 13; d_call: TRBD2; v_call: TRBV9; cdr3_aa: CASSPGGYDEQYF; cdr3_nt: TGTGCCAGCAGCCCCGGGGGGTACGACGAGCAGTACTTC
clone_size: few; j_call: TRBJ2-2; cdr3_length: 19; d_call: TRBD2; v_call: TRBV19; cdr3_aa: CASTPSGRSGRWVPGELFF; cdr3_nt: TGTGCCAGTACCCCTAGCGGGAGATCCGGGCGATGGGTACCCGGGGAGCTGTTTTTT
clone_size: few; j_call: TRBJ2-7; cdr3_length: 14; d_call: TRBD1; v_call: TRBV18; cdr3_aa: CASSPQGAGSEQYF; cdr3_nt: TGTGCCAGCTCACCACAGGGGGCGGGCAGCGAGCAGTACTTC
clone_size: once; j_call: TRBJ1-5; cdr3_length: 15; d_call: -; v_call: TRBV2; cdr3_aa: CASSAEGGGNQPQHF; cdr3_nt: TGTGCCAGCAGTGCGGAGGGGGGTGGCAATCAGCCCCAGCATTTT
clone_size: -; j_call: TRBJ2-2; cdr3_length: 18; d_call: -; v_call: TRBV5-1; cdr3_aa: CASSLVTLGHANTGELFF; cdr3_nt: TGCGCCAGCAGCTTGGTCACGCTAGGTCACGCGAACACCGGGGAGCTGTTTTTT
clone_size: -; j_call: TRBJ2-7; cdr3_length: 12; d_call: -; v_call: TRBV28; cdr3_aa: CASRTGSYEQYF; cdr3_nt: TGTGCCAGCAGGACGGGTTCCTACGAGCAGTACTTC
clone_size: -; j_call: TRBJ2-7; cdr3_length: 14; d_call: -; v_call: TRBV4-2; cdr3_aa: CASSQGRTTYEQYF; cdr3_nt: TGTGCCAGCAGCCAGGGGCGGACTACCTACGAGCAGTACTTC
clone_size: -; j_call: TRBJ2-7; cdr3_length: 14; d_call: TRBD2; v_call: TRBV6-2/TRBV6-3; cdr3_aa: CASSRAGGPYEQYF; cdr3_nt: TGTGCCAGCAGCCGCGCGGGGGGCCCCTACGAGCAGTACTTC
clone_size: -; j_call: TRBJ2-7; cdr3_length: 16; d_call: -; v_call: TRBV5-6; cdr3_aa: CASSLPGHSLSYEQYF; cdr3_nt: TGTGCCAGCAGCTTACCGGGACACAGCCTCTCCTACGAGCAGTACTTC
clone_size: -; j_call: TRBJ2-1; cdr3_length: 13; d_call: TRBD1; v_call: TRBV28; cdr3_aa: CASSMTGNNEQFF; cdr3_nt: TGTGCCAGCAGTATGACAGGGAACAATGAGCAGTTCTTC
clone_size: -; j_call: TRBJ1-4; cdr3_length: 16; d_call: -; v_call: TRBV9; cdr3_aa: CASSVGGLGRNEKLFF; cdr3_nt: TGTGCCAGCAGCGTAGGGGGCCTGGGGAGAAATGAAAAACTGTTTTTT
clone_size: -; j_call: TRBJ1-5; cdr3_length: 16; d_call: -; v_call: TRBV28; cdr3_aa: CASSLWGPDSNQPQHF; cdr3_nt: TGTGCCAGCAGTTTATGGGGTCCGGATAGCAATCAGCCCCAGCATTTT
clone_size: -; j_call: TRBJ2-1; cdr3_length: 15; d_call: TRBD2; v_call: TRBV24-1; cdr3_aa: CATSDSGREGNEQFF; cdr3_nt: TGTGCCACCAGTGATAGCGGCAGGGAGGGCAATGAGCAGTTCTTC
clone_size: -; j_call: TRBJ2-7; cdr3_length: 15; d_call: -; v_call: TRBV28; cdr3_aa: CASSLATVTGYEQYF; cdr3_nt: TGTGCCAGCAGTTTAGCGACCGTGACTGGCTACGAGCAGTACTTC
clone_size: -; j_call: TRBJ2-3; cdr3_length: 18; d_call: TRBD2; v_call: TRBV27; cdr3_aa: CASSSLGLAGAFTDTQYF; cdr3_nt: TGTGCCAGCAGTTCACTGGGTCTAGCGGGAGCCTTCACAGATACGCAGTATTTT
clone_size: -; j_call: TRBJ2-7; cdr3_length: 14; d_call: -; v_call: TRBV7-2; cdr3_aa: CASSPQDGRHEQYF; cdr3_nt: TGTGCCAGCAGCCCACAGGATGGCAGACACGAGCAGTACTTC
clone_size: -; j_call: TRBJ1-1; cdr3_length: 14; d_call: TRBD1; v_call: TRBV5-1; cdr3_aa: CASSPGTGGTEAFF; cdr3_nt: TGCGCCAGCAGTCCCGGGACAGGGGGAACTGAAGCTTTCTTT
clone_size: -; j_call: TRBJ2-3; cdr3_length: 13; d_call: -; v_call: TRBV27; cdr3_aa: CASSRSATDTQYF; cdr3_nt: TGTGCCAGCAGTAGAAGCGCCACAGATACGCAGTATTTT
clone_size: -; j_call: TRBJ1-2; cdr3_length: 12; d_call: TRBD1; v_call: TRBV5-1; cdr3_aa: CASSSQGDGYTF; cdr3_nt: TGCGCCAGCAGCTCCCAGGGGGATGGCTACACCTTC
clone_size: few; j_call: TRBJ2-7; cdr3_length: 16; d_call: TRBD2; v_call: TRBV28; cdr3_aa: CASSLGGSSGSYEQYF; cdr3_nt: TGTGCCAGCAGTTTAGGAGGATCTAGCGGATCCTACGAGCAGTACTTC
clone_size: once; j_call: TRBJ2-3; cdr3_length: 18; d_call: -; v_call: TRBV4-3; cdr3_aa: CASSQGGTSRPSTDTQYF; cdr3_nt: TGCGCCAGCAGCCAAGGGGGTACTAGCAGGCCTAGCACAGATACGCAGTATTTT
clone_size: -; j_call: TRBJ1-5; cdr3_length: 16; d_call: TRBD1; v_call: TRBV6-2/TRBV6-3; cdr3_aa: CASSRDRGPSNQPQHF; cdr3_nt: TGTGCCAGCAGCCGGGACAGGGGGCCGAGCAATCAGCCCCAGCATTTT
clone_size: -; j_call: TRBJ2-7; cdr3_length: 18; d_call: TRBD2; v_call: TRBV7-9; cdr3_aa: CASSPPGLAGALSYEQYF; cdr3_nt: TGTGCCAGCAGCCCCCCGGGACTAGCGGGAGCGCTCTCCTACGAGCAGTACTTC
clone_size: -; j_call: TRBJ1-1; cdr3_length: 16; d_call: TRBD1; v_call: TRBV7-9; cdr3_aa: CASSGNPGQRNTEAFF; cdr3_nt: TGTGCCAGCAGCGGGAATCCGGGACAGCGGAACACTGAAGCTTTCTTT
clone_size: -; j_call: TRBJ2-7; cdr3_length: 13; d_call: -; v_call: TRBV6-5; cdr3_aa: CASSLGEVYEQYF; cdr3_nt: TGTGCCAGCAGCCTCGGAGAGGTCTACGAGCAGTACTTC
clone_size: -; j_call: TRBJ2-1; cdr3_length: 14; d_call: TRBD1; v_call: TRBV24-1; cdr3_aa: CATSDLQGTDEQFF; cdr3_nt: TGTGCCACCAGTGATTTACAGGGGACCGATGAGCAGTTCTTC
clone_size: -; j_call: TRBJ2-5; cdr3_length: 14; d_call: -; v_call: TRBV3-1/TRBV3-2; cdr3_aa: CASSPERALETQYF; cdr3_nt: TGTGCCAGCAGCCCCGAACGAGCCCTGGAGACCCAGTACTTC
clone_size: -; j_call: TRBJ2-1; cdr3_length: 11; d_call: -; v_call: TRBV7-9; cdr3_aa: CAGGSYNEQFF; cdr3_nt: TGTGCTGGCGGCTCCTACAATGAGCAGTTCTTC
clone_size: -; j_call: TRBJ2-7; cdr3_length: 12; d_call: -; v_call: TRBV5-1; cdr3_aa: CASSTSSYEQYF; cdr3_nt: TGCGCCAGCAGCACTAGCAGCTACGAGCAGTACTTC
clone_size: -; j_call: TRBJ2-5; cdr3_length: 15; d_call: -; v_call: TRBV9; cdr3_aa: CASSVATTGVETQYF; cdr3_nt: TGTGCCAGCAGCGTAGCCACAACAGGTGTAGAGACCCAGTACTTC
clone_size: -; j_call: TRBJ2-2; cdr3_length: 15; d_call: TRBD2; v_call: TRBV19; cdr3_aa: CASSTPGLNTGELFF; cdr3_nt: TGTGCCAGTAGTACACCGGGACTAAACACCGGGGAGCTGTTTTTT
clone_size: -; j_call: TRBJ2-7; cdr3_length: 14; d_call: TRBD2; v_call: TRBV7-9; cdr3_aa: CASSSPGRGFEQYF; cdr3_nt: TGTGCCAGCAGCTCCCCTGGGCGGGGGTTCGAGCAGTACTTC
clone_size: -; j_call: TRBJ2-1; cdr3_length: 15; d_call: -; v_call: TRBV6-5; cdr3_aa: CASRSGGSSYNEQFF; cdr3_nt: TGTGCCAGCAGATCCGGGGGATCCTCCTACAATGAGCAGTTCTTC
clone_size: few; j_call: TRBJ2-7; cdr3_length: 15; d_call: TRBD2; v_call: TRBV7-7; cdr3_aa: CASSLEGGRGYEQYF; cdr3_nt: TGTGCTAGCAGCTTAGAAGGCGGGAGAGGCTACGAGCAGTACTTC
clone_size: -; j_call: TRBJ2-3; cdr3_length: 14; d_call: TRBD1; v_call: TRBV6-4; cdr3_aa: CASSGQGRGDTQYF; cdr3_nt: TGTGCCAGCAGTGGACAGGGCCGGGGAGATACGCAGTATTTT
clone_size: -; j_call: TRBJ2-7; cdr3_length: 17; d_call: TRBD2; v_call: TRBV28; cdr3_aa: CASSILGGRERAYEQYF; cdr3_nt: TGTGCCAGCAGTATCCTTGGCGGGAGGGAGCGGGCCTACGAGCAGTACTTC
clone_size: -; j_call: TRBJ2-7; cdr3_length: 12; d_call: -; v_call: TRBV2; cdr3_aa: CASRTDSYEQYF; cdr3_nt: TGTGCCAGCAGAACGGATTCCTACGAGCAGTACTTC
clone_size: -; j_call: TRBJ2-7; cdr3_length: 14; d_call: -; v_call: TRBV5-1; cdr3_aa: CASSLALAGYEQYF; cdr3_nt: TGCGCCAGCAGCTTGGCCCTAGCCGGCTACGAGCAGTACTTC
clone_size: -; j_call: TRBJ2-1; cdr3_length: 13; d_call: -; v_call: TRBV19; cdr3_aa: CASSPVGHIEQFF; cdr3_nt: TGTGCCAGTAGTCCGGTGGGCCATATTGAGCAGTTCTTC
clone_size: -; j_call: TRBJ1-3; cdr3_length: 16; d_call: TRBD1; v_call: TRBV5-1; cdr3_aa: CASSLEGAGSGNTIYF; cdr3_nt: TGCGCCAGCAGCTTGGAGGGGGCTGGCTCTGGAAACACCATATATTTT
clone_size: once; j_call: TRBJ1-2; cdr3_length: 14; d_call: -; v_call: TRBV7-2; cdr3_aa: CASSLMADSNGYTF; cdr3_nt: TGTGCCAGCAGCTTGATGGCGGACAGCAATGGCTACACCTTC
clone_size: once; j_call: TRBJ2-2; cdr3_length: 17; d_call: TRBD2; v_call: TRBV3-1/TRBV3-2; cdr3_aa: CASSTGVLAGQDGELFF; cdr3_nt: TGTGCCAGCAGTACAGGGGTACTAGCGGGCCAAGACGGGGAGCTGTTTTTT
clone_size: once; j_call: TRBJ1-2; cdr3_length: 13; d_call: -; v_call: TRBV19; cdr3_aa: CASSILLGYGYTF; cdr3_nt: TGTGCCAGTAGTATACTTTTAGGGTATGGCTACACCTTC
clone_size: -; j_call: TRBJ1-1; cdr3_length: 16; d_call: -; v_call: TRBV28; cdr3_aa: CASSPYEGRGNTEAFF; cdr3_nt: TGTGCCAGCAGTCCCTATGAGGGTCGGGGCAACACTGAAGCTTTCTTT
clone_size: -; j_call: TRBJ2-7; cdr3_length: 16; d_call: -; v_call: TRBV5-5; cdr3_aa: CASSPTLGGQGHEQYF; cdr3_nt: TGTGCCAGCAGCCCGACGCTGGGGGGGCAGGGTCACGAGCAGTACTTC
clone_size: -; j_call: TRBJ2-7; cdr3_length: 14; d_call: -; v_call: TRBV11-1; cdr3_aa: CASSLEANTYEQYF; cdr3_nt: TGTGCCAGCAGCTTAGAGGCTAATACCTACGAGCAGTACTTC
clone_size: -; j_call: TRBJ2-3; cdr3_length: 16; d_call: TRBD2; v_call: TRBV27; cdr3_aa: CASRLLAGAGTDTQYF; cdr3_nt: TGTGCCAGCAGGCTTTTAGCGGGAGCGGGCACAGATACGCAGTATTTT
clone_size: -; j_call: TRBJ2-5; cdr3_length: 15; d_call: -; v_call: TRBV3-1/TRBV3-2; cdr3_aa: CASSRGLGLQETQYF; cdr3_nt: TGTGCCAGCAGCCGTGGACTGGGGCTGCAAGAGACCCAGTACTTC
clone_size: once; j_call: TRBJ1-2; cdr3_length: 14; d_call: TRBD1; v_call: TRBV7-2; cdr3_aa: CASSSGQGNYGYTF; cdr3_nt: TGTGCCAGCAGCTCGGGACAGGGGAACTATGGCTACACCTTC
clone_size: -; j_call: TRBJ1-2; cdr3_length: 16; d_call: -; v_call: TRBV4-2; cdr3_aa: CASSQVGPGRSGGYTF; cdr3_nt: TGTGCCAGCAGCCAAGTCGGGCCTGGGCGGAGTGGAGGCTACACCTTC
clone_size: -; j_call: TRBJ2-5; cdr3_length: 15; d_call: TRBD2; v_call: TRBV5-1; cdr3_aa: CASREVAGGEETQYF; cdr3_nt: TGCGCCAGCAGGGAAGTAGCGGGAGGGGAGGAGACCCAGTACTTC
clone_size: -; j_call: TRBJ2-7; cdr3_length: 16; d_call: -; v_call: TRBV3-1/TRBV3-2; cdr3_aa: CASSLRRQLSLYEQYF; cdr3_nt: TGTGCCAGCAGCCTAAGGAGACAGCTCTCCTTGTACGAGCAGTACTTC
clone_size: -; j_call: TRBJ2-5; cdr3_length: 16; d_call: -; v_call: TRBV25-1; cdr3_aa: CASSDLTPGHQETQYF; cdr3_nt: TGTGCCAGCAGTGACCTTACACCAGGGCACCAAGAGACCCAGTACTTC